This paragraph reports one TCR beta chain. The sample belongs to a study of blood T cell repertoires in COVID-19. Study at large: Samples taken during acute and convalescent COVID-19 were collected in the United States, Italy and Spain. T cells, B-cell-depleted T cells, or PBMCs supplied cDNA or gDNA.

The trim removed 0 bases at V and 5 bases at J, leaving 12 bases unmatched. The length of the CDR3 is 18 residues. Per germline, CDR1 SGHRS and CDR2 YFSETQ. In the source study's methods: The authors estimated nucleated cell counts from reference gene primer amplification. The table came from immunoSEQ multiplex PCR; TCRdb's copy has only in-frame clones and leaves some out. V and J calls and clone size are copied from that table; D and trimming were computed from the DNA. Found here are about 200,000 clones, 88% of them singletons; the top ten hold roughly 1.6%. The sample comprised peripheral blood. The J gene is TRBJ2-5, the V gene TRBV5-1, with 11 bases identical to TRBD2. The sequence was obtained from a man between 18 and 35 years old with active or convalescent COVID-19. CDR3 DNA: TGCGCCAGCAGCTTGGTTCTTAGCGGGAGGGCCGTTGGGGAGACCCAGTACTTC. The encoded protein is CASSLVLSGRAVGETQYF.